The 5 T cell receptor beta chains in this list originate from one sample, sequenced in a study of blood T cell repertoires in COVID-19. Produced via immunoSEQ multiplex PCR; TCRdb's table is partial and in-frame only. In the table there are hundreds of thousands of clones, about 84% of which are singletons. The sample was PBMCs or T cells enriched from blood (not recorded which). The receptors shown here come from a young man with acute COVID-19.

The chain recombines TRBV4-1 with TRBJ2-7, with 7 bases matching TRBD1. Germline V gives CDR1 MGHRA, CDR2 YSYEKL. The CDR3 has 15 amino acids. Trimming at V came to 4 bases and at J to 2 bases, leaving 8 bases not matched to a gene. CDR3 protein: CASSLDRAPTYEQYF. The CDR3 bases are TGCGCCAGCAGCCTTGACAGGGCCCCGACCTACGAGCAGTACTTC.

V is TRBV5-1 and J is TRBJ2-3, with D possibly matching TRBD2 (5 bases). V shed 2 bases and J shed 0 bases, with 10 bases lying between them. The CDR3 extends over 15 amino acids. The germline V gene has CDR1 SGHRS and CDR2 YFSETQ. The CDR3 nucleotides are TGCGCCAGCAGCTTAAGCGGCGCGAGCACAGATACGCAGTATTTT. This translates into CASSLSGASTDTQYF.

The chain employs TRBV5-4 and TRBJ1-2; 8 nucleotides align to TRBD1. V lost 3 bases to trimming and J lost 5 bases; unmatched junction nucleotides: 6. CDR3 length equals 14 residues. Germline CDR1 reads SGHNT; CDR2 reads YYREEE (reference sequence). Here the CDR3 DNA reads TGTGCCAGCAGCTCGGGACAGGAAACGTATGGCTACACCTTC. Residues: CASSSGQETYGYTF.

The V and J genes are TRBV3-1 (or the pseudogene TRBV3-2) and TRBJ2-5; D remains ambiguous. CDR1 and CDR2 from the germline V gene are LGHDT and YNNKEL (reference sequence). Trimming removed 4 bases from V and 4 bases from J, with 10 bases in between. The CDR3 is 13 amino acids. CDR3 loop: CASSLLYLETQYF. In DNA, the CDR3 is TGTGCCAGCAGCCTCTTGTACTTAGAGACCCAGTACTTC.

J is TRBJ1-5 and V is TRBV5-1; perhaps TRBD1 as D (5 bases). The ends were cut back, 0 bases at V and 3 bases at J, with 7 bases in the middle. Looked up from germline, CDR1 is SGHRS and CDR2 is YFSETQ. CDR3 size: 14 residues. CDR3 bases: TGCGCCAGCAGCTTGGAGGGGAACAATCAGCCCCAGCATTTT. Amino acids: CASSLEGNNQPQHF.